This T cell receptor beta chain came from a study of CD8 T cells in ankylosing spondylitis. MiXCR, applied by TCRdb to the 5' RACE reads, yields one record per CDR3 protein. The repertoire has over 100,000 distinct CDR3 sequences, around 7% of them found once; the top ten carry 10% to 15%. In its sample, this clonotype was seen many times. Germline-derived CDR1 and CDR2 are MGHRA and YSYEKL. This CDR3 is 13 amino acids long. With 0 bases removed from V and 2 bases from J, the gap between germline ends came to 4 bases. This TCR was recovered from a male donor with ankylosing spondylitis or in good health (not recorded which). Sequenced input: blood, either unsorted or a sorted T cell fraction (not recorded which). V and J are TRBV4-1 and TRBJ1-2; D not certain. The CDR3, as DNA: TGCGCCAGCAGCCAAGAGGGAAACTATGGCTACACCTTC. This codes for CASSQEGNYGYTF.